These 12 T cell receptor beta chains came from one sample sequenced in a study of cytomegalovirus exposure and HLA in healthy donors. This PCR relied on a set of 60 Vbeta primers and 13 Jbeta primers. Assay: immunoSEQ multiplex PCR; the TCRdb copy retains only in-frame clones and omits some. The top ten hold about 4.9% of the sample, which has about 120,000 clones, approximately 77% seen once. The sample taken for sequencing was PBMCs. The origin of the receptors is a man between 50 and 59 years old in good health and CMV-seropositive.

The chain uses TRBV5-1 and TRBJ2-3; 12 bases line up with TRBD2. CDR3 size: 16 residues. CDR1 and CDR2 (germline): SGHRS, YFSETQ. Trimming took 0 bases from V and 3 from J; bases not matched to a gene: 2. CDR3 region: CASSLVGLAGTDTQYF. The CDR3 coding sequence is TGCGCCAGCAGCTTGGTCGGACTAGCGGGGACAGATACGCAGTATTTT.

V is TRBV9 and J is TRBJ2-7, with 11 bases matching TRBD1. The CDR3 consists of 17 residues. Germline values: CDR1 SGDLS, CDR2 YYNGEE. J was trimmed by 4 bases and V by 0 bases; bases with no gene match: 9. CDR3 sequence (DNA): TGTGCCAGCAGCGTAGGGTTGGGCGGGACAGGGGGTTACGAGCAGTACTTC. The encoded protein is CASSVGLGGTGGYEQYF.

The rearrangement joins TRBV10-3 to TRBJ2-2; possibly TRBD2 for D (6 bases). Germline V gives CDR1 ENHRY, CDR2 SYGVKD. This CDR3 contains 14 residues. V lost 4 bases, J lost 3 bases, and 9 bases lay in between. The CDR3 DNA sequence: TGTGCCATCAGTGGCGGGGCCGACACCGGGGAGCTGTTTTTT. Amino acid sequence: CAISGGADTGELFF.

This rearrangement joins TRBV28 to TRBJ1-1, with 9 bases identical to TRBD1. V lost 5 bases to trimming and J lost 10 bases; unmatched junction nucleotides: 14. Germline values: CDR1 MDHEN, CDR2 SYDVKM. The CDR3 is 15 amino acids. The CDR3 region is CASSGRDRAPLRAFF. The CDR3 DNA sequence: TGTGCCAGCAGTGGCCGGGACAGGGCCCCCTTAAGAGCTTTCTTT.

The chain carries TRBV9 and TRBJ1-2; TRBD1 matches at 8 bases. From germline, CDR1 is SGDLS and CDR2 YYNGEE. The CDR3 contains 14 residues. Unmatched junction bases numbered 5, after V lost 3 bases and J lost 4 bases. The CDR3 DNA is TGTGCCAGCAGCGCTGGACAGGGAGGCTATGGCTACACCTTC. This encodes CASSAGQGGYGYTF.

The chain carries TRBV18 and TRBJ1-5, with D possibly TRBD1 on 5 matching bases. The V gene lost 3 bases and the J gene lost 1 base, with 16 bases spanning the gap. The CDR3 is 17 residues long. The germline V gene encodes CDR1 KGHSH and CDR2 LQKENI. CDR3 residues: CASSPQSQGGSNQPQHF. Written as DNA, the CDR3 is TGTGCCAGCTCACCTCAAAGCCAGGGAGGAAGCAATCAGCCCCAGCATTTT.

This clone has only a few counts. The rearrangement uses TRBV18 and TRBJ2-7; D is possibly TRBD2 (6 bases). The germline V gene has CDR1 KGHSH and CDR2 LQKENI. The CDR3 has 15 residues. Trimming removed 2 bases at V and 1 base at J, with 12 bases between. CDR3 in amino acids: CASSPMAGLSYEQYF. DNA for the CDR3: TGTGCCAGCTCACCAATGGCGGGGTTATCCTACGAGCAGTACTTC.

V is TRBV7-8 and J is TRBJ2-7; 7 bases line up with TRBD1. V lost 2 bases to trimming and J lost 7 bases; unmatched junction nucleotides: 8. This CDR3 spans 14 amino acids. Germline CDR1 is SGHVS and CDR2 is FQNEAQ. The CDR3 DNA follows: TGTGCCAGCAGCTTATCAGGGGACAGAAGAGAGCAGTACTTC. It yields the protein CASSLSGDRREQYF.

DNA of the CDR3: TGCGCCAGCAGCTTCGAGATCGGGGAGCTGTTTTTT. This gives the protein CASSFEIGELFF. The chain joins TRBV5-1 to TRBJ2-2; D gene uncertain. Trimming cost V 2 bases and J 7 bases, with 6 bases left between them. The CDR3 sequence is 12 residues long. Germline V gene sequence: CDR1 SGHRS, CDR2 YFSETQ.

Details on this clone: This sample also contains other DNA sequences that code for the same CDR3. The chain recombines TRBV18 with TRBJ2-7, with TRBD1 matching over 8 bases. There are 13 residues in the CDR3. V shed 3 bases and J 6 bases; nucleotides not matched to a gene: 4. Germline CDR1 KGHSH, CDR2 LQKENI. Here the CDR3 DNA reads TGTGCCAGCTCACCCGGACAGGGCGGCGAGCAGTACTTC. Its translation is CASSPGQGGEQYF.

This chain connects TRBV19 to TRBJ2-3; 9 bases agree with TRBD1. Trimming took 8 bases from V and 3 from J; bases not matched to a gene: 9. Germline CDR1 is LNHDA and CDR2 is SQIVND (reference sequence). The CDR3 covers 15 residues. The CDR3 nucleotides read TGTGCCAGTGAGGAGACAGGGGGTAGGACAGATACGCAGTATTTT. Its protein is CASEETGGRTDTQYF.

V gene TRBV4-2 combines with J gene TRBJ2-5; tentative D call: TRBD2 (5 bases). This CDR3 is 17 amino acids long. CDR1 and CDR2 (germline): LGHNA, YNFKEQ. Between the trimmed V and J ends, which lost 1 base and 1 base, there was a span of 16 bases. CDR3 loop: CASSQVRGYGFQETQYF. CDR3 coding DNA: TGTGCCAGCAGCCAAGTCCGGGGTTACGGTTTCCAAGAGACCCAGTACTTC.